Below are 18 T cell receptor beta chains sequenced from a single sample in a study of T cell repertoires in cytomegalovirus infection. From the reads, TCRdb called clonotypes with MiXCR, one entry per CDR3 protein. The profile shows 250,000 or so distinct CDR3 sequences, 12% of them singletons. The sequencing sample was made of PBMCs. The receptors were sampled from a human donor in good health (CMV status not recorded). Some clones in this sample may be carry-over from other donors' samples.

For the CDR3, the DNA is TGTGCCAGCAGACGCGAGCGTCTCACAGATACGCAGTATTTT. Translating it yields CASRRERLTDTQYF. This sequence joins TRBV2 and TRBJ2-3; no definite D call. Germline lookup yields CDR1 SNHLY and CDR2 FYNNEI. CDR3 length equals 14 residues. V was cut by 6 bases and J by 2 bases, with 12 bases left in between. Supplemented by reference TRBV2 and TRBJ2-3, the full variable domain reads EPEVTQTPSHQVTQMGQEVILRCVPISNHLYFYWYRQILGQKVEFLVSFYNNEISEKSEIFDDQFSVERPDGSNFTLKIRSTKLEDSAMYFCASRRERLTDTQYFGPGTRLTVL.

This chain joins TRBV20-1 and TRBJ1-1; weak D call: TRBD1 (6 bases). The V end lost 2 bases, the J end lost 1 base, and 14 bases lay between the germline ends. Germline lookup yields CDR1 DFQATT and CDR2 SNEGSKA (reference sequence). The CDR3 has 15 amino acids. CDR3 region: CSARPPTGTNTEAFF. In DNA, the CDR3 is TGCAGTGCTAGACCTCCCACAGGGACGAACACTGAAGCTTTCTTT.

The sample holds many counts of this clonotype. The gene calls are TRBV28 and TRBJ2-5; 7 bases agree with TRBD2. The junction had 6 bases not matched to a gene; V was cut back by 4 bases and J by 1 base. The CDR3 loop spans 15 amino acids. CDR1 and CDR2 (germline): MDHEN, SYDVKM. CDR3 sequence reads: CASSSPGLVQETQYF. The CDR3 DNA reads TGTGCCAGCAGTTCCCCCGGACTAGTCCAAGAGACCCAGTACTTC.

This clonotype was seen a few times. The chain is built from TRBV11-3 and TRBJ1-4; no clear D. The V end lost 1 base, the J end lost 4 bases, and 7 bases lay between the germline ends. This CDR3 contains 14 residues. Germline V CDR1 and CDR2: SGHNT, YENEEA. CDR3 region: CASSLARSNEKLFF. As DNA, the CDR3 is TGTGCCAGCAGCTTAGCCAGGAGTAATGAAAAACTGTTTTTT.

This clonotype was seen repeatedly, ten times or more. The chain combines TRBV7-9 with TRBJ2-4; unclear D gene. CDR1 is SEHNR, CDR2 FQNEAQ, per germline (reference sequence). Trimming pared 5 bases from V and 1 base from J, leaving 15 bases between. The CDR3 sequence is 16 residues long. CDR3 in amino acids: CASSDTFIGAKNIQYF. CDR3 nucleotide sequence: TGTGCCAGCAGCGATACCTTCATTGGGGCCAAAAACATTCAGTACTTC. Supplemented by reference TRBV7-9 and TRBJ2-4, the full variable domain reads DTGVSQNPRHKITKRGQNVTFRCDPISEHNRLYWYRQTLGQGPEFLTYFQNEAQLEKSRLLSDRFSAERPKGSFSTLEIQRTEQGDSAMYLCASSDTFIGAKNIQYFGAGTRLSVL.

In its sample, this clonotype was seen a few times. This chain connects TRBV12-3 or TRBV12-4 to TRBJ2-5; no clear D gene. V lost 7 bases and J lost 5, with 14 bases in between. The CDR3 covers 13 residues. CDR3 DNA sequence: TGTGCCAGCACTCAAGGTCCCCAGGAGACCCAGTACTTC. The encoded protein is CASTQGPQETQYF.

This clonotype occurred many times. The chain links TRBV11-3 to TRBJ2-3; no reliable D call. The length of the CDR3 is 13 residues. The V gene's germline CDR1 is SGHNT and CDR2 YENEEA. V was trimmed by 2 bases and J by 4 bases, leaving 7 bases between them. The CDR3 DNA sequence: TGTGCCAGCAGCTTAAGAGCGTCAGATACGCAGTATTTT. It yields the protein CASSLRASDTQYF. The complete variable domain, with remaining parts taken from reference TRBV11-3 and TRBJ2-3, reads EAGVVQSPRYKIIEKKQPVAFWCNPISGHNTLYWYLQNLGQGPELLIRYENEEAVDDSQLPKDRFSAERLKGVDSTLKIQPAELGDSAVYLCASSLRASDTQYFGPGTRLTVL.

This clonotype appeared many times. V is TRBV5-1 and J is TRBJ2-1, with TRBD2 matching 8 bases. V lost 4 bases to trimming and J lost 0 bases; unmatched junction nucleotides: 9. The CDR3 length is 17 residues. The germline gives CDR1 SGHRS, CDR2 YFSETQ. Here the CDR3 reads CASSPGSGSSSYNEQFF. In DNA form, the CDR3 reads TGCGCCAGCAGCCCCGGCAGCGGGAGTTCCTCCTACAATGAGCAGTTCTTC.

This clonotype has ten or more counts. J is TRBJ2-7 and V is TRBV28, with 7 bases aligning to TRBD1. Trimming at V came to 3 bases and at J to 0 bases, leaving 5 bases not matched to a gene. The germline V gene encodes CDR1 MDHEN and CDR2 SYDVKM. The CDR3 loop spans 15 amino acids. CDR3 bases: TGTGCCAGCAGTTTTCTGGGACAGACCTCCTACGAGCAGTACTTC. Encoded protein: CASSFLGQTSYEQYF. Full variable domain (remainder filled in from reference TRBV28 and TRBJ2-7): DVKVTQSSRYLVKRTGEKVFLECVQDMDHENMFWYRQDPGLGLRLIYFSYDVKMKEKGDIPEGYSVSREKKERFSLILESASTNQTSMYLCASSFLGQTSYEQYFGPGTRLTVT.

Comment on this clonotype: The junction differs from germline at one of its ends, possibly a read error. The chain uses TRBV6-6 and TRBJ2-1; 9 positions match TRBD2. CDR1 MNHNY and CDR2 SVGAGI come from the germline V gene (reference sequence). CDR3 length: 14 amino acids. The CDR3 nucleotides read TGTGCCAGCAGTCCTAGCGGGGTTGTAAATGAGCCGTTCTTC. This translates into CASSPSGVVNEPFF.

V usage is TRBV29-1 and J usage is TRBJ2-1; 7 nucleotides align to TRBD2. V gave up 8 bases and J gave up 7 bases; unmatched junction bases: 14. The CDR3 length is 14 residues. Germline CDR1 is SQVTM and CDR2 is ANQGSEA. CDR3 residues: CSSLGGAGGNEQFF. DNA of the CDR3: TGCAGCTCCCTTGGAGGTGCCGGGGGGAATGAGCAGTTCTTC.

In its sample, this clonotype was seen a few times. This chain uses TRBV6-2 or TRBV6-3 with TRBJ1-1; D gene uncertain. Between the trimmed V and J ends, which lost 6 bases and 0 bases, there was a span of 8 bases. Germline V gene sequence: CDR1 MNHEY, CDR2 SVGEGT. This CDR3 contains 13 residues. The CDR3 region is CASRDTMNTEAFF. In DNA form, the CDR3 reads TGTGCCAGCAGGGATACGATGAACACTGAAGCTTTCTTT.

The chain combines TRBV15 with TRBJ2-3, with 7 positions matching TRBD2. The CDR3 runs 16 residues. Germline V lookup: CDR1 LNHNV, CDR2 YYDKDF (reference sequence). V shed 5 bases and J 2 bases; nucleotides not matched to a gene: 10. CDR3 in DNA: TGTGCCACCAGCGTCCGGGGAAGCGGGGACACAGATACGCAGTATTTT. Translated, it gives CATSVRGSGDTDTQYF.

Many counts were recorded for this clonotype. This rearrangement joins TRBV7-3 to TRBJ1-1, with D possibly TRBD1 on 6 matching bases. Trimming removed 5 bases at V and 0 bases at J, with 19 bases between. From germline, CDR1 is SGHTA and CDR2 FQGTGA. The CDR3 totals 17 residues. CDR3 loop: CASSPTGGHSLNTEAFF. DNA of the CDR3: TGTGCCAGCAGCCCGACGGGGGGACACTCTTTGAACACTGAAGCTTTCTTT. The entire variable domain, with the rest obtained from reference TRBV7-3 and TRBJ1-1, is as follows: GAGVSQTPSNKVTEKGKYVELRCDPISGHTALYWYRQSLGQGPEFLIYFQGTGAADDSGLPNDRFFAVRPEGSVSTLKIQRTERGDSAVYLCASSPTGGHSLNTEAFFGQGTRLTVV.

This clonotype came up many times. The chain recombines TRBV7-2 with TRBJ1-6; D unclear. The length of the CDR3 is 15 residues. Deletions cut 2 bases from V and 0 bases from J, with 5 bases between. Germline assignment: CDR1 SGHTA and CDR2 FQGNSA. The CDR3, as DNA: TGTGCCAGCAGCTTAATACGCTCCTATAATTCACCCCTCCACTTT. This codes for CASSLIRSYNSPLHF.

Note on this clonotype: At one of its ends the junction is not consistent with the germline gene, which may arise from a read error. J is TRBJ1-1 and V is TRBV7-2; no definite D call. The CDR3 is 13 amino acids. Per germline, CDR1 SGHTA and CDR2 FQGNSA. The CDR3 spells CASRLTENTEPFF. CDR3 nucleotides: TGTGCCAGCCGCTTAACCGAGAACACTGAACCTTTCTTT.

This chain joins TRBV20-1 and TRBJ2-1; no firm D call. V was cut by 0 bases and J by 1 base, with 10 bases left in between. This CDR3 contains 15 residues. CDR1 and CDR2 from the germline V gene are DFQATT and SNEGSKA (reference sequence). Here the CDR3 reads CSARDPEHSYNEQFF. The CDR3 DNA follows: TGCAGTGCTAGAGATCCGGAGCATTCCTACAATGAGCAGTTCTTC.

This clonotype was recorded many times. V usage is TRBV7-2 and J usage is TRBJ1-1; D not certain. V lost 6 bases to trimming and J lost 8 bases, with 16 bases between them. CDR3 length: 13 amino acids. Germline V gives CDR1 SGHTA, CDR2 FQGNSA. The CDR3 here is CASSRDTMQEAFF. The CDR3 bases are TGTGCCAGCAGTCGCGACACCATGCAGGAAGCTTTCTTT.